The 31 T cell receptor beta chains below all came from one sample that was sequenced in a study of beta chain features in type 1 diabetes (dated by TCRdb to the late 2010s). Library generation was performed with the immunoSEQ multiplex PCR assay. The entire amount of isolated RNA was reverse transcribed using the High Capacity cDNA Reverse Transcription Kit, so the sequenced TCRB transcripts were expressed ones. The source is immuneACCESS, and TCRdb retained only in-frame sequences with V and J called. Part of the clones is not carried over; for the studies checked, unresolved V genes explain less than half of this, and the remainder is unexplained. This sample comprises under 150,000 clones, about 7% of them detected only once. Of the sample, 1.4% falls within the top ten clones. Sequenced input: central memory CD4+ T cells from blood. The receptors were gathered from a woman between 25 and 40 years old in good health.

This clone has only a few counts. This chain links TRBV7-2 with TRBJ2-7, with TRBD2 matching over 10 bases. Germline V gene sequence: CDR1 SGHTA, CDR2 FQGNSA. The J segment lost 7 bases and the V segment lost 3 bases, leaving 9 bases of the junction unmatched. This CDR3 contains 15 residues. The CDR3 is CASSFVLAGEGEQYF. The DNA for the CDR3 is TGTGCCAGCAGCTTCGTGCTAGCGGGAGAGGGGGAGCAGTACTTC.

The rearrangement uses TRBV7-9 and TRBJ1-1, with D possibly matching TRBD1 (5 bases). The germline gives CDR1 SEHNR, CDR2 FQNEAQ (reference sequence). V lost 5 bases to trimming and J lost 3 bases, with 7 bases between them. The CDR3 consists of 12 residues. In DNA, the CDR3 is TGTGCCAGCAGCCCAGGGCACACTGAAGCTTTCTTT. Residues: CASSPGHTEAFF.

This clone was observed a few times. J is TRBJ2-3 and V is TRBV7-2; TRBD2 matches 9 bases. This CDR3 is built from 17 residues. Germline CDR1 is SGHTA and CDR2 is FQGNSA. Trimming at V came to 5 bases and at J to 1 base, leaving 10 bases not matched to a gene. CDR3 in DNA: TGTGCCAGCAGCGGCGCCCCGGGACTAGCAGGCACAGATACGCAGTATTTT. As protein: CASSGAPGLAGTDTQYF.

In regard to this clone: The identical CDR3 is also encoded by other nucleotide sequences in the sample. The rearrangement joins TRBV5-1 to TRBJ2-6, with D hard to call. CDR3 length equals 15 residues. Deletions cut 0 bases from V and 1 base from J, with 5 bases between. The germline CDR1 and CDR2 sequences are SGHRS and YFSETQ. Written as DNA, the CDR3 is TGCGCCAGCAGCTTGGCCGTTTCTGGGGCCAACGTCCTGACTTTC. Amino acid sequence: CASSLAVSGANVLTF.

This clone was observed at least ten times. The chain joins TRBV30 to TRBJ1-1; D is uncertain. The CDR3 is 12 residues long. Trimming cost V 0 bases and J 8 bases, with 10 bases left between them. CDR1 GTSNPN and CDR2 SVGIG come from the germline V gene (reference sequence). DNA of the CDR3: TGTGCCTGGAGTGTAAGCGGGAAAGAAGCTTTCTTT. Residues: CAWSVSGKEAFF.

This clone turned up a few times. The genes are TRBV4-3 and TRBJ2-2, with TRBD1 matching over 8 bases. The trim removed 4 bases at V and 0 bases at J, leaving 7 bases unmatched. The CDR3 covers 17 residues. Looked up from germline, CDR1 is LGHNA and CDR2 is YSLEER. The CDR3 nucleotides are TGCGCCAGCAGCCCGGTGGCAGGGGGCACGAACACCGGGGAGCTGTTTTTT. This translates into CASSPVAGGTNTGELFF.

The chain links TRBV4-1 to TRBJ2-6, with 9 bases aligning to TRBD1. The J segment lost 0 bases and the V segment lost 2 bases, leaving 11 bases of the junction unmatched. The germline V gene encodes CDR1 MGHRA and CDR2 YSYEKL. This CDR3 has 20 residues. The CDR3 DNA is TGCGCCAGCAGCCAAACCCTAGGACAGGGGCGATCCTCTGGGGCCAACGTCCTGACTTTC. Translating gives CASSQTLGQGRSSGANVLTF.

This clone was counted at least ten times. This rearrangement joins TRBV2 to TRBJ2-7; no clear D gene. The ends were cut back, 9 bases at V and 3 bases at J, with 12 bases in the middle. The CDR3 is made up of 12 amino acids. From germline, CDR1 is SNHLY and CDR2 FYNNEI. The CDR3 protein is CASGRDNYEQYF. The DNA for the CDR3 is TGTGCCAGTGGAAGAGACAACTACGAGCAGTACTTC.

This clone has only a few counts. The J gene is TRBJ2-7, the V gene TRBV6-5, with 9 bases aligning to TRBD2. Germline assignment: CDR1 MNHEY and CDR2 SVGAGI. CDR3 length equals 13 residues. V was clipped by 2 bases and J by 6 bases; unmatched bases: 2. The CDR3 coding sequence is TGTGCCAGCAGTTACCGGCGGGGGGGCGAGCAGTACTTC. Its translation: CASSYRRGGEQYF.

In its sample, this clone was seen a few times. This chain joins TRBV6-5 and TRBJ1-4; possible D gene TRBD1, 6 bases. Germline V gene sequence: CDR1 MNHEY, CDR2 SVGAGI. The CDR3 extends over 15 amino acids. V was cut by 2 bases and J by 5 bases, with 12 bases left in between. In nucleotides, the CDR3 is TGTGCCAGCAGTTACGACGGACAGCCAAATGAAAAACTGTTTTTT. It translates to CASSYDGQPNEKLFF.

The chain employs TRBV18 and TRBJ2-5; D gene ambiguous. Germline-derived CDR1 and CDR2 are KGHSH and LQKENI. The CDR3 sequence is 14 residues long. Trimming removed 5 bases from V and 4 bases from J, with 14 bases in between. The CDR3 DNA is TGTGCCAGCTCATTTTCAAGAACCGGAGAGACCCAGTACTTC. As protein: CASSFSRTGETQYF. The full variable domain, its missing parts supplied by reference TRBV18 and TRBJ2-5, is NAGVMQNPRHLVRRRGQEARLRCSPMKGHSHVYWYRQLPEEGLKFMVYLQKENIIDESGMPKERFSAEFPKEGPSILRIQQVVRGDSAAYFCASSFSRTGETQYFGPGTRLLVL.

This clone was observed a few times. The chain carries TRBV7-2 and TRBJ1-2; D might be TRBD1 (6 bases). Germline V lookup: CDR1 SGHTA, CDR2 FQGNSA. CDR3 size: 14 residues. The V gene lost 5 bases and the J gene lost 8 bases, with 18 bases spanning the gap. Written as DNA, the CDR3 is TGTGCCAGCAGCGACGCTCAGGGGCGAAGGGGCTACACCTTC. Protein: CASSDAQGRRGYTF.

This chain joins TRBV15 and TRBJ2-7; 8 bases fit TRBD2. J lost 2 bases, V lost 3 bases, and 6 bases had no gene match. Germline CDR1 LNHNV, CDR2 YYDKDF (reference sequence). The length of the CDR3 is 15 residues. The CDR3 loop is CATSRAGTRAYEQYF. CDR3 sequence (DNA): TGTGCCACCAGCAGGGCCGGGACTAGGGCCTACGAGCAGTACTTC.

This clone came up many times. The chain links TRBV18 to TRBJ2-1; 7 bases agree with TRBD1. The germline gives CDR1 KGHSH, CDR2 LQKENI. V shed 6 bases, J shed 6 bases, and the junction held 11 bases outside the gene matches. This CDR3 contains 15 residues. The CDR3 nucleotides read TGTGCCAGCTCGACGGCCCAGACAGGGATCAATGAGCAGTTCTTC. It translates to CASSTAQTGINEQFF.

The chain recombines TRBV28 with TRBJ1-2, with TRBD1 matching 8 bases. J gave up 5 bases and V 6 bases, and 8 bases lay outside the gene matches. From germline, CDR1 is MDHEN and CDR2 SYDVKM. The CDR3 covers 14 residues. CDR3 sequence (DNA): TGTGCCAGCAGCCCTTCCCAGGGGGCGTATGGCTACACCTTC. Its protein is CASSPSQGAYGYTF.

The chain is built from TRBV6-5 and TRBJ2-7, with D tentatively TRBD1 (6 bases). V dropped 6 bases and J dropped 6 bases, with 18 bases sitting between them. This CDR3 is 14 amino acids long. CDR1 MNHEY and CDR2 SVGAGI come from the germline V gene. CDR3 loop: CASRTGLGAVEQYF. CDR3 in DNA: TGTGCCAGCAGAACTGGCCTGGGGGCGGTCGAGCAGTACTTC.

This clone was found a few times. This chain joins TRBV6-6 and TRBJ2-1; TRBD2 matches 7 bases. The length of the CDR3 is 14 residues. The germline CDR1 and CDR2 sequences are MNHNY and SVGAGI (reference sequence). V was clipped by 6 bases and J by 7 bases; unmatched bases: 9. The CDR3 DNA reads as TGTGCCAGCAGCGGGACCCTCGGGGGGAATGAGCAGTTCTTC. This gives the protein CASSGTLGGNEQFF.

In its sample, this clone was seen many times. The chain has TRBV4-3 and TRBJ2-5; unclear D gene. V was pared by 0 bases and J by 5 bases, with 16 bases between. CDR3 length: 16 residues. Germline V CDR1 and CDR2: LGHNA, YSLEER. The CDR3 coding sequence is TGCGCCAGCAGCCAAGATTTTGGGTTGACTTCGGAGACCCAGTACTTC. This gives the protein CASSQDFGLTSETQYF.

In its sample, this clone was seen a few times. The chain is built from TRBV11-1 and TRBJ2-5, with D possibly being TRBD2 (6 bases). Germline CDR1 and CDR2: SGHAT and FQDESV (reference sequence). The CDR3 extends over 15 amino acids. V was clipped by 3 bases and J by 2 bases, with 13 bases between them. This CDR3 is CASSFLRGPQETQYF. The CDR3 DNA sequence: TGTGCCAGCAGCTTTTTGCGGGGACCTCAAGAGACCCAGTACTTC.

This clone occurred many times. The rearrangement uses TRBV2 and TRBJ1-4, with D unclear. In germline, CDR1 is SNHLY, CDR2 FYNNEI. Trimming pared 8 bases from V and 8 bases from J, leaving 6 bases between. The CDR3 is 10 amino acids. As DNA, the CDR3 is TGTGCCAGCTCGGAGGAAAAACTGTTTTTT. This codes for CASSEEKLFF. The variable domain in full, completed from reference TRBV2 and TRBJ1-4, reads EPEVTQTPSHQVTQMGQEVILRCVPISNHLYFYWYRQILGQKVEFLVSFYNNEISEKSEIFDDQFSVERPDGSNFTLKIRSTKLEDSAMYFCASSEEKLFFGSGTQLSVL.

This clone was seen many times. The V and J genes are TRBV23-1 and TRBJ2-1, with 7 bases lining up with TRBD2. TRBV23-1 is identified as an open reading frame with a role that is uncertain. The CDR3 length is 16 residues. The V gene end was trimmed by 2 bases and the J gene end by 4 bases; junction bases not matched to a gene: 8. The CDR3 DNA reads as TGCGCCAGCAGTCAACGGAGACTAGCTTATTACAATGAGCAGTTCTTC. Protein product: CASSQRRLAYYNEQFF.

The CDR3 spells CASSQGGSGNEQYF. CDR3 nucleotide sequence: TGTGCCAGCAGCCAAGGTGGGAGCGGTAACGAGCAGTACTTC. This chain connects TRBV4-2 to TRBJ2-5; possibly TRBD2 for D (5 bases). Gene TRBJ2-7 matches the end of the DNA better, so the J call may be wrong. The CDR3 is 14 residues long. Per germline, CDR1 LGHNA and CDR2 YNFKEQ.

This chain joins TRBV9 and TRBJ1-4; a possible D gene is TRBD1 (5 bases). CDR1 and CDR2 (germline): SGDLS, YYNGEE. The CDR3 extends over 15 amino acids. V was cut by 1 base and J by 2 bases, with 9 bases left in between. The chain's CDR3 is CASSVLAGTNEKLFF. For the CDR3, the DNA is TGTGCCAGCAGCGTATTGGCAGGGACTAATGAAAAACTGTTTTTT.

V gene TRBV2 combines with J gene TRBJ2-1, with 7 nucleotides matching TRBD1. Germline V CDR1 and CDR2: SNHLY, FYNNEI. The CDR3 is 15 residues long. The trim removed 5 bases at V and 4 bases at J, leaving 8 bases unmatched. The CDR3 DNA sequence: TGTGCCAGCAGTCGGGACAGCGGTACGTACAATGAGCAGTTCTTC. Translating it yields CASSRDSGTYNEQFF.

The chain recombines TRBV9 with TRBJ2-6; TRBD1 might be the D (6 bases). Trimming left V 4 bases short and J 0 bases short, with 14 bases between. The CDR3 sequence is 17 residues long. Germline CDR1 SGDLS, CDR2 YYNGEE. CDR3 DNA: TGTGCCAGCAGCCTGGGACACCAGTTCTCTGGGGCCAACGTCCTGACTTTC. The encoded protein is CASSLGHQFSGANVLTF.

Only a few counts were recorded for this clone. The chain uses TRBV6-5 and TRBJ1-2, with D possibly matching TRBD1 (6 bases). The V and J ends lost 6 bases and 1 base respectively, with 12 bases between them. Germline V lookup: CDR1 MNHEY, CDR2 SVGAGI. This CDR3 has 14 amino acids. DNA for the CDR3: TGTGCCAGCAGCAAGACAGGATTTAACTATGGCTACACCTTC. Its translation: CASSKTGFNYGYTF.

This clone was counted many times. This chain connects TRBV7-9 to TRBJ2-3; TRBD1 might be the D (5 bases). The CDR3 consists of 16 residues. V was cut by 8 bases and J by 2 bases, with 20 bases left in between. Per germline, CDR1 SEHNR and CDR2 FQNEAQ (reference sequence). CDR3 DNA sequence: TGTGCCAGCTCCTTCAGCGCACAGGCCTACACAGATACGCAGTATTTT. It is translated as CASSFSAQAYTDTQYF.

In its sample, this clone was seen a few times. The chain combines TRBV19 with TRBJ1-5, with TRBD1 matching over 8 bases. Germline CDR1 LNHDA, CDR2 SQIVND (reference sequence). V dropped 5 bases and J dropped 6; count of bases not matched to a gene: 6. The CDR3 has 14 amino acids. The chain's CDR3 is CASSRTGFGQPQHF. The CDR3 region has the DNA TGTGCCAGTAGTCGGACAGGGTTCGGTCAGCCCCAGCATTTT.

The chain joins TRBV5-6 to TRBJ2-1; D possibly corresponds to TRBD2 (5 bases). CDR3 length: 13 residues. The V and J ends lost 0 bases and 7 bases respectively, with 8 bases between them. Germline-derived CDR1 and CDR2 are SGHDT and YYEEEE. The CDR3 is CASSLGPGNEQFF. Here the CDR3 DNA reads TGTGCCAGCAGCTTGGGACCGGGGAATGAGCAGTTCTTC. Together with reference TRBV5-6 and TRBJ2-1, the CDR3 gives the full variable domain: DAGVTQSPTHLIKTRGQQVTLRCSPKSGHDTVSWYQQALGQGPQFIFQYYEEEERQRGNFPDRFSGHQFPNYSSELNVNALLLGDSALYLCASSLGPGNEQFFGPGTRLTVL.

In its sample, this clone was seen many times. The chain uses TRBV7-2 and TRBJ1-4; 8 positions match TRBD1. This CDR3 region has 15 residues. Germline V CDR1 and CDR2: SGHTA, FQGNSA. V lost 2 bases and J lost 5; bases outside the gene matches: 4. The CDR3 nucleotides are TGTGCCAGCAGCTTAAGGCAGGGGGCAAATGAAAAACTGTTTTTT. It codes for CASSLRQGANEKLFF.

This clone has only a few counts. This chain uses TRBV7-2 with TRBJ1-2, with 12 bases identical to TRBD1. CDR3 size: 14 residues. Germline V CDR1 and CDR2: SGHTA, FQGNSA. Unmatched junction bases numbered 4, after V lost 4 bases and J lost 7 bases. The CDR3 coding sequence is TGTGCCAGCAGCTCCGGGACAGGGGGCTTTGGCTACACCTTC. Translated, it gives CASSSGTGGFGYTF.